Below are 6 T cell receptor beta chains sequenced from a single sample in a study of metastatic and nonmetastatic thyroid tumors (dated by TCRdb to the early 2020s). Libraries were built with PCR. Sequenced on an Illumina HiSeq 4000. Starting from the raw public reads, TCRdb applied fastp trimming at Q25, assembled clones with MiXCR and retained in-frame beta chains. A total of roughly 81,000 clones appear in this sample, 8.6% of them only once. 8.8% of the sample is taken by the ten largest. Before undergoing thyroid surgery, none of the patients had been given any kind of treatment. The source material was blood. These receptors all come from a female donor with papillary thyroid cancer or a benign thyroid nodule (not recorded which). Some clones in this sample may be carry-over from other donors' samples.

A few counts support this clone. The V gene is TRBV29-1, the J gene TRBJ2-7; the match to TRBD1 covers 7 bases. J lost 2 bases, V lost 8 bases, and 6 bases had no gene match. The length of the CDR3 is 12 residues. CDR1 SQVTM and CDR2 ANQGSEA come from the germline V gene. The CDR3 DNA sequence: TGCAGCAGCATGACAGGGCCCTACGAGCAGTACTTC. Protein: CSSMTGPYEQYF.

The rearrangement links TRBV20-1 to TRBJ2-5; 9 nucleotides align to TRBD2. This CDR3 has 15 amino acids. The V gene end was trimmed by 1 base and the J gene end by 7 bases; junction bases not matched to a gene: 10. Germline CDR1 DFQATT, CDR2 SNEGSKA (reference sequence). This CDR3 reads CSARAGTSWVGTQYF. CDR3 coding DNA: TGCAGTGCTAGAGCCGGGACTAGCTGGGTGGGGACCCAGTACTTC.

This clone was recorded a few times. A much more abundant neighbour one base away suggests this may be a read error. The chain links TRBV2 to TRBJ1-2, with D unclear. The germline V and J ends were trimmed by 4 bases and 11 bases, with 8 bases remaining between them. The CDR3 has 10 residues. In germline, CDR1 is SNHLY, CDR2 FYNNEI. The CDR3 DNA follows: TGTGCCAGCAGTGCCGGGCAGTACACCTTC. Its translation: CASSAGQYTF.

This clone was seen many times. This chain uses TRBV19 with TRBJ2-7; TRBD1 agrees at 9 bases. There are 13 residues in the CDR3. CDR1 and CDR2 from the germline V gene are LNHDA and SQIVND (reference sequence). V was clipped by 5 bases and J by 7 bases; unmatched bases: 6. This chain's CDR3 is CASSGTGRREQYF. In DNA form, the CDR3 reads TGTGCCAGTAGTGGGACAGGGCGAAGGGAGCAGTACTTC.

This clone was seen many times. The gene calls are TRBV5-4 and TRBJ2-7, with D possibly being TRBD2 (5 bases). From germline, CDR1 is SGHNT and CDR2 YYREEE (reference sequence). The CDR3 loop spans 13 amino acids. V shed 7 bases and J shed 6 bases, with 17 bases lying between them. In nucleotides, the CDR3 is TGTGCCAGCGAGGGTAGCCAACCGCGCGAGCAGTACTTC. Protein product: CASEGSQPREQYF.

This clone was seen a few times. A single base separates this from a much larger clone, so it may be a read error. The genes are TRBV4-1 and TRBJ2-3; D is undetermined. CDR3 size: 15 residues. The germline V gene encodes CDR1 MGHRA and CDR2 YSYEKL. The CDR3 spells CASSQDPRFTDTRYF. In nucleotides, the CDR3 is TGCGCCAGCAGCCAAGATCCCCGGTTCACAGATACGCGGTATTTT.